The T cell receptor (beta chain) under discussion was sequenced for a study of cytomegalovirus exposure and HLA in healthy donors. Study observations and caveats: Certain indistinguishable V segments, among them TRBV6-2 and TRBV6-3, were excluded. Confirmation in vitro established that a few CMV-associated chains were specific for CMV antigens.

The PCR was carried out with 60 Vbeta primers and 13 Jbeta primers. Data came from immunoSEQ multiplex PCR; TCRdb stores just in-frame clones and leaves some out. The table shows about 120,000 clones, with about four fifths occurring only once. The V gene end was trimmed by 3 bases and the J gene end by 4 bases; junction bases not matched to a gene: 7. The CDR3 loop spans 15 amino acids. Per the germline V gene, CDR1 is MNHEY and CDR2 is SMNVEV (reference sequence). About this clone: Its target is not known.

The sample consisted of PBMCs. V and J are TRBV27 and TRBJ2-7, with 9 nucleotides matching TRBD1. This sequence originates from a female donor in good health and CMV-seropositive. CDR3 nucleotides: TGTGCCAGCAGTTTGGGCACAGGGGGCCAGTACGAGCAGTACTTC. It is translated as CASSLGTGGQYEQYF.